This T cell receptor (beta chain) was recorded in a study of vaccination and CD4 T cells after COVID-19. Study-level information: Stimulation of cells relied on overlapping spike peptides derived from SARS-CoV-2, HCoV-NL63, HCoV-OC43 and HCoV-229E. General observations from the study: Relatively few convalescent patients and no early post-infection timepoints were analyzed.

With the Oncomine TCR Beta short-read assay, DNA from cultured CD4+ T cells was sequenced. Each CDR3 protein gets one entry after TCRdb re-called the PCR reads with MiXCR. The sample shows fewer than 13,000 distinct CDR3 sequences, about 40% of them seen only once. Treatment of the sample: approximately 9-day PBMC culture with coronavirus spike peptide pools or control peptides (ViraFEST assay). CDR1 and CDR2 (germline): GTSNPN, SVGIG (reference sequence). CDR3 length equals 14 residues. V was trimmed by 2 bases and J by 7 bases, leaving 15 bases between them. Concerning this clonotype itself: Its antigen is undetermined.

This rearrangement joins TRBV30 to TRBJ1-5, with D possibly TRBD1 on 6 matching bases. The clonotype originates from a human donor who had recovered from COVID-19. Specimen: CD4+ T cells from blood, cultured in vitro. Here the CDR3 DNA reads TGTGCCTGGAGTATCTCGGGGGCAGCACAGCCCCAGCATTTT. This gives the protein CAWSISGAAQPQHF.